The 4 T cell receptor beta chains listed next were all sequenced from one sample in a study of read filtering for tumor transcriptome and immune sequencing. From around 0.4 ug of RNA, a library with molecular barcoded alpha/delta and beta/gamma adaptors was made. One entry per CDR3 protein results from TCRdb running MiXCR on the reads. Of tens of thousands of distinct CDR3 sequences in the sample, around 20% were seen once. Material for sequencing was a population of CD138-negative cells sorted from bone marrow. Receptors were obtained from a donor aged 40 or older with multiple myeloma.

This clonotype came up many times. This chain connects TRBV21-1 to TRBJ1-1. TRBV21-1 is described as a pseudogene. The CDR3 contains 13 residues. The CDR3 DNA reads TGTGCCAGCAGCCGTTTAGTGTTGAGTGAAGCTTTCTTT. Translating it yields CASSRLVLSEAFF.

Sample share makes this clonotype medium-sized. The rearrangement uses TRBV5-1 and TRBJ2-1, with a weak D call TRBD1 (6 bases). V lost 6 bases and J 4 bases, leaving 17 bases between the germline ends. Per germline, CDR1 SGHRS and CDR2 YFSETQ. The CDR3 covers 15 residues. The CDR3 coding sequence is TGCGCCAGCAACGAAAGGACAGCCAGATACAATGAGCAGTTCTTC. This translates into CASNERTARYNEQFF.

This clonotype was counted many times. V is TRBV29-1 and J is TRBJ2-5; 8 nucleotides match TRBD2. V shed 2 bases, J shed 0 bases, and the junction held 2 bases outside the gene matches. Germline loops: CDR1 SQVTM, CDR2 ANQGSEA. The CDR3 is 14 amino acids. The CDR3 reads CSVELAGYQETQYF. CDR3 DNA: TGCAGCGTTGAATTAGCGGGGTACCAAGAGACCCAGTACTTC.

This clonotype was counted at least ten times. The chain combines TRBV20-1 with TRBJ1-2; D is perhaps TRBD1 (5 bases). V lost 2 bases, J lost 6 bases, and 7 bases lay in between. The length of the CDR3 is 11 residues. The germline CDR1 and CDR2 sequences are DFQATT and SNEGSKA (reference sequence). CDR3 bases: TGCAGTGCTAGATTGGGGGATGGCTACACCTTC. Its translation is CSARLGDGYTF.